Below are 6 T cell receptor beta chains sequenced from a single sample in a study of CD8+ T cells in alopecia areata. Extracted from the samples, RNA was reverse transcribed into cDNA to serve as the sequencing template. Assay used: immunoSEQ multiplex PCR; TCRdb lists only in-frame clones, some missing. The table records roughly 1,800 clones without singletons, the ten largest covering around half. The sample taken for sequencing was lesional skin. These receptors were obtained from a C3H/HeJ mouse with alopecia areata. The MHC haplotype of this mouse line is H2-k.

This clone was observed at least ten times. Mouse gene names apply. The read terminates 4 residues ahead of where the CDR3 ends, so the germline J gene completes it. V and J are TRBV31 and TRBJ2-4; D uncertain. CDR1 is GKSSPN and CDR2 is SITVG in the germline V gene. Trimming pared 3 bases from V and 0 bases from J, leaving 7 bases between. The CDR3 covers 13 residues. CDR3 protein: CAWSPLSQNTLYF. The CDR3 DNA, read in part, is TGTGCCTGGAGCCCCCTTAGTCAAAAC.

This clone was seen ten or more times. The genes and germline here are from mouse. Read data end 4 residues before the CDR3 end; the end is taken from the germline J gene. This chain joins TRBV1 and TRBJ1-1; the match to TRBD1 covers 8 bases. Trimming removed 0 bases from V and 3 bases from J; junction bases left unmatched: 3. CDR3 length: 15 amino acids. Germline-derived CDR1 and CDR2 are NSQYPW and LRSPGD (reference sequence). This CDR3 reads CTCSAEDRGYTEVFF. The DNA read from the CDR3 is TGCACCTGCAGTGCAGAAGACAGGGGTTACACA. Full variable domain (missing parts from reference TRBV1 and TRBJ1-1): VTLLEQNPRWRLVPRGQAVNLRCILKNSQYPWMSWYQQDLQKQLQWLFTLRSPGDKEVKSLPGADYLATRVTDTELRLQVANMSQGRTLYCTCSAEDRGYTEVFFGKGTRLTVV.

This clone occurred many times. Any gene name here is a mouse gene name. The read gets to within 4 residues of the CDR3 end, and the germline J gene fills in the rest. This rearrangement joins TRBV1 to TRBJ1-2, with 7 bases matching TRBD1. V trimming: 0 bases; J trimming: 0 bases; junction bases outside the gene matches: 1. This CDR3 has 15 residues. The germline gives CDR1 NSQYPW, CDR2 LRSPGD (reference sequence). The CDR3 sequence is CTCSADQGANSDYTF. Partial CDR3 DNA: TGCACCTGCAGTGCAGATCAGGGGGCAAACTCC.

Points on this clone: The TCRdb protein fails to match the DNA translation at residue 12; the protein reported here was translated from the DNA. A far larger clone is one nucleotide away, so this likely arose from a read error. Gene names follow the mouse nomenclature. The read gets to within 3 residues of the CDR3 end, and the germline J gene fills in the rest. The chain combines TRBV17 with TRBJ1-3; 8 bases fit TRBD1. Germline-derived CDR1 and CDR2 are MNHDT and YYDKIL. The CDR3 has 15 residues. The chain's CDR3 is CVSSNRGGSGNTLYF. The DNA read from the CDR3 is TGTGTTAGCAGCAACAGGGGGGGTTCTGGAAATACG.

As concerns this clone: A mismatch at residue 11 separates the TCRdb protein from the translated DNA, so the protein presented here was translated from the DNA. Gene names follow the mouse nomenclature. The missing CDR3 end, 3 residues past where the read stops, is filled in from the germline J gene. J is TRBJ1-3 and V is TRBV1; D is possibly TRBD1 (5 bases). V lost 4 bases and J 0 bases, leaving 7 bases between the germline ends. The CDR3 length is 14 residues. The germline V gene has CDR1 NSQYPW and CDR2 LRSPGD (reference sequence). The CDR3 DNA, read in part, is TGCACCTGCAGTGGGACAAATTCTGGAAATACG. This encodes CTCSGTNSGNT. The whole CDR3 sequence is CTCSGTNSGNTLYF.

This clone was found many times. The genes are named according to mouse. Read coverage stops 4 residues before the CDR3 terminus; the germline J gene supplies the remainder. The chain couples TRBV13-2 to TRBJ2-2; 8 bases align to TRBD2. Germline lookup yields CDR1 NNHNN and CDR2 SYGAGS (reference sequence). CDR3 length: 14 residues. Trimming took 3 bases from V and 6 from J; bases not matched to a gene: 4. The sequenced part of the CDR3 DNA is TGTGCCAGCGGTGGTGACTGGGGACCCGGG. Its protein product is CASGGDWGPG. The entire CDR3 sequence reads CASGGDWGPGQLYF.